The 12 T cell receptor beta chains below all came from one sample that was sequenced in a study of blood T cell repertoires in COVID-19. Repertoires were generated with immunoSEQ multiplex PCR, while TCRdb's copy carries only in-frame clones and drops some. The data show approximately 150,000 clones, just under 85% seen once. Sequenced input: peripheral blood. Receptor source: an elderly woman with COVID-19, enrolled during active disease.

This chain uses TRBV2 with TRBJ1-5; tentative D call: TRBD1 (5 bases). This CDR3 has 15 amino acids. Germline V CDR1 and CDR2: SNHLY, FYNNEI. V gave up 6 bases and J gave up 4 bases, with 16 bases separating them. The CDR3 coding sequence is TGTGCCAGCAGACGGGACCGCGGGAGTAATCAGCCCCAGCATTTT. Encoded protein: CASRRDRGSNQPQHF.

This clone occurred a few times. The chain employs TRBV5-1 and TRBJ2-3; weak D call: TRBD1 (5 bases). Trimming left V 4 bases short and J 3 bases short, with 15 bases between. CDR1 is SGHRS, CDR2 YFSETQ, per germline. The CDR3 totals 15 residues. In nucleotides, the CDR3 is TGCGCCAGCAGCGACCTCAGGGCCAAGACAGATACGCAGTATTTT. Its translation is CASSDLRAKTDTQYF.

This chain links TRBV28 with TRBJ1-1; the D is unclear. There are 12 residues in the CDR3. Germline assignment: CDR1 MDHEN and CDR2 SYDVKM. The V and J ends lost 6 bases and 7 bases respectively, with 12 bases between them. The CDR3, as DNA: TGTGCCAGCAGACAACCGGGAGGTGAAGCTTTCTTT. The encoded protein is CASRQPGGEAFF.

The V gene is TRBV6-1, the J gene TRBJ2-5; maybe TRBD1 (6 bases). The CDR3 runs to 15 residues. V lost 3 bases to trimming and J lost 2 bases, with 13 bases between them. CDR1 MNHNS and CDR2 SASEGT come from the germline V gene. The DNA for the CDR3 is TGTGCCAGCAGTGACCAACAGGGCCAACAAGAGACCCAGTACTTC. Protein sequence: CASSDQQGQQETQYF.

J is TRBJ1-1 and V is TRBV6-5; weak D call: TRBD1 (6 bases). V lost 2 bases to trimming and J lost 3 bases, with 16 bases between them. The CDR3 is 16 residues long. Germline CDR1 reads MNHEY; CDR2 reads SVGAGI. The CDR3 here is CASSYGGGRVDTEAFF. In DNA, the CDR3 is TGTGCCAGCAGTTACGGCGGGGGCCGGGTCGACACTGAAGCTTTCTTT.

The chain uses TRBV12-5 and TRBJ1-4; 8 bases map to TRBD1. V gave up 5 bases and J gave up 8 bases; unmatched junction bases: 7. Germline-derived CDR1 and CDR2 are LGHNT and FRNRAP. This CDR3 spans 14 amino acids. This chain's CDR3 is CASGPGQGGEKLFF. CDR3 nucleotide sequence: TGTGCTAGTGGTCCCGGACAGGGAGGGGAAAAACTGTTTTTT.

This clone has just one count. This rearrangement joins TRBV3-1 (or the pseudogene TRBV3-2) to TRBJ1-6, with D tentatively TRBD1 (5 bases). Germline V gene sequence: CDR1 LGHDT, CDR2 YNNKEL (reference sequence). With 0 bases removed from V and 10 bases from J, the gap between germline ends came to 19 bases. CDR3 length equals 17 residues. DNA for the CDR3: TGTGCCAGCAGCCAAGAAGGTTTTTTGGGGCGTAGGTCACCCCTCCACTTT. It is translated as CASSQEGFLGRRSPLHF.

The rearrangement joins TRBV21-1 to TRBJ2-7; the D segment call TRBD1 is taken from the table without a DNA check. TRBV21-1 is labeled a pseudogene. The CDR3 is made up of 13 amino acids. CDR3 sequence: CASPGQGIPEQYF. DNA for the CDR3: TGTGCCAGCCCAGGACAGGGCATACCCGAGCAGTACTTC.

V is TRBV7-2 and J is TRBJ2-4; unclear D gene. The CDR3 sequence is 15 residues long. Trimming stripped 1 base from V and 3 bases from J, with 10 bases between. CDR1 is SGHTA, CDR2 FQGNSA, per germline. CDR3 sequence reads: CASSLDLTIKNIQYF. Written as DNA, the CDR3 is TGTGCCAGCAGCTTAGACCTAACCATCAAAAACATTCAGTACTTC.

This chain uses TRBV14 with TRBJ2-7; no clear D. Germline V CDR1 and CDR2: SGHDN, FVKESK. The germline V and J ends were trimmed by 1 base and 3 bases, with 7 bases remaining between them. CDR3 length: 13 amino acids. DNA for the CDR3: TGTGCCAGCAGCCAAGGACTTCTCTACGAGCAGTACTTC. Its protein is CASSQGLLYEQYF.

This clone was picked up one time. This rearrangement joins TRBV7-9 to TRBJ2-2; 8 bases are a match to TRBD1. This CDR3 region has 15 residues. CDR1 SEHNR and CDR2 FQNEAQ come from the germline V gene (reference sequence). Trimming at V came to 4 bases and at J to 5 bases, leaving 6 bases not matched to a gene. CDR3 residues: CASSSDRARTGELFF. The CDR3 bases are TGTGCCAGCAGCTCGGACAGGGCCCGGACCGGGGAGCTGTTTTTT. Complete variable domain (other parts from reference TRBV7-9 and TRBJ2-2): DTGVSQNPRHKITKRGQNVTFRCDPISEHNRLYWYRQTLGQGPEFLTYFQNEAQLEKSRLLSDRFSAERPKGSFSTLEIQRTEQGDSAMYLCASSSDRARTGELFFGEGSRLTVL.

The chain has TRBV5-4 and TRBJ2-1; D is ambiguous. Germline assignment: CDR1 SGHNT and CDR2 YYREEE (reference sequence). V was trimmed by 5 bases and J by 0 bases, leaving 12 bases between them. This CDR3 comprises 15 residues. The CDR3 DNA sequence: TGTGCCAGCAGGCAACGAGCGAGCTCCTACAATGAGCAGTTCTTC. This sequence encodes CASRQRASSYNEQFF.